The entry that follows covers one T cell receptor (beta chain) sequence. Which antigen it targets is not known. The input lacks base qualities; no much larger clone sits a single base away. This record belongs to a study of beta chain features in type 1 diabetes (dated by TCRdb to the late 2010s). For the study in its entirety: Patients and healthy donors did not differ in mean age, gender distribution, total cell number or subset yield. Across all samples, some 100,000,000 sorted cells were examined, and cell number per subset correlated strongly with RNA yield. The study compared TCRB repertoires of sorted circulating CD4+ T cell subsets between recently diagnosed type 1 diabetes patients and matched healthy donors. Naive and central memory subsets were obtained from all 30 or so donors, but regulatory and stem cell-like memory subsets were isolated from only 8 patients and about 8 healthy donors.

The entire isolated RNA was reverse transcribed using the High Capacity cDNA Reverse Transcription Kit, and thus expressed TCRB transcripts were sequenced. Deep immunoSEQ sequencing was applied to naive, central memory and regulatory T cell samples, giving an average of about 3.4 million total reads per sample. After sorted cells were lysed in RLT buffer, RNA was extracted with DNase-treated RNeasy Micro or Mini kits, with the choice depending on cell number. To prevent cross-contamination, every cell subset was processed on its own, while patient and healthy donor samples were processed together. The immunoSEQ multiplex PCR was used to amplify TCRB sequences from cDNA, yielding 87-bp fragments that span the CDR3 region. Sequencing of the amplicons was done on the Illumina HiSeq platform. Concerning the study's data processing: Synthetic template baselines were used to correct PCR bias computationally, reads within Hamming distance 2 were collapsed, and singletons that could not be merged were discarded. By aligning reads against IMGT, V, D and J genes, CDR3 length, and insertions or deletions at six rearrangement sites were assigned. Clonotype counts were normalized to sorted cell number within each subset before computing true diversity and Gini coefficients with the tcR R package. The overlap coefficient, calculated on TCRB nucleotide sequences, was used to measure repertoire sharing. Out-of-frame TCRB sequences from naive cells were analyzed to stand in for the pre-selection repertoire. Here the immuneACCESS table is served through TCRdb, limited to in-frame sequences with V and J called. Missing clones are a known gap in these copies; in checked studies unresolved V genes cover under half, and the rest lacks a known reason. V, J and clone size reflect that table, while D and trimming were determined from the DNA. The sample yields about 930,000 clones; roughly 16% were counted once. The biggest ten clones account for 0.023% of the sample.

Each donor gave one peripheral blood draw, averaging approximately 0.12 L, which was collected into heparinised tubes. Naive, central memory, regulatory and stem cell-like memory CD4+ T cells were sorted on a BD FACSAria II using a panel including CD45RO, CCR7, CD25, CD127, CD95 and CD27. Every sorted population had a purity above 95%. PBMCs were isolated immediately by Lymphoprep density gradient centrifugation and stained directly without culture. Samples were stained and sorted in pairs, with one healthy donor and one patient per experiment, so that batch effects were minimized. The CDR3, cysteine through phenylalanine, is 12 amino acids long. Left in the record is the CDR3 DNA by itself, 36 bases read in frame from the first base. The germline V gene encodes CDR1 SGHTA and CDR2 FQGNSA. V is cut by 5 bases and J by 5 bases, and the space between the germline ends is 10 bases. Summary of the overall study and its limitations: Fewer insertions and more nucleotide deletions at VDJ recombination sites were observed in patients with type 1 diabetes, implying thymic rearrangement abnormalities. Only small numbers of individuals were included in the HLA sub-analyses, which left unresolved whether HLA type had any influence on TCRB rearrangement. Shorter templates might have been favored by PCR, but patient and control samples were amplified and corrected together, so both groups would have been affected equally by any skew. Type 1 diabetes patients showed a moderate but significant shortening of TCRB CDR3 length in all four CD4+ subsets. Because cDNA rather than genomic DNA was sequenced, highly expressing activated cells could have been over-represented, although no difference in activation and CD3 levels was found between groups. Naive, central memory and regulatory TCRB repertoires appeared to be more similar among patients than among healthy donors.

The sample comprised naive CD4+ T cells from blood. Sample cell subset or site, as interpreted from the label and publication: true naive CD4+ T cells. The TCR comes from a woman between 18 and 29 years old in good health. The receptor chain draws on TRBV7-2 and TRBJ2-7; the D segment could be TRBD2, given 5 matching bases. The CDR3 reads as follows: CASSAAVHEQYF. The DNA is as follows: TGTGCCAGCAGCGCAGCGGTACACGAGCAGTACTTC.